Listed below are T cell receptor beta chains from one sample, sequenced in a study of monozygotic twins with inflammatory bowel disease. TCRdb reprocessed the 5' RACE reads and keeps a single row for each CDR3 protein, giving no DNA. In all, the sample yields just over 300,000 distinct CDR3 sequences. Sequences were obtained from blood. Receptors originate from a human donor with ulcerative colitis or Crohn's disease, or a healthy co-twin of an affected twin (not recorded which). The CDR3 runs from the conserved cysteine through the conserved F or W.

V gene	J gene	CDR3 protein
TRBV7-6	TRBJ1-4	CASSLAAGGKLFF
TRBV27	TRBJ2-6	CASGQEVFGVLTF
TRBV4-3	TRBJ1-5	CASSRNRDSNQPQHF
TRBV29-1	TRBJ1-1	CSVDPSLVLDTEAFF
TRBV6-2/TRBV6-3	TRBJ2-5	CASTRLGLAQETQYF
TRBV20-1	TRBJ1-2	CSARAPGTENNYGYTF
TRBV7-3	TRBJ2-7	CASSSGTSGGYEQYF
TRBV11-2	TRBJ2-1	CASSTGRGGAAFYNEQFF
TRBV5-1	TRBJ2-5	CASKTGQEETQYF
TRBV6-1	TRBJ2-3	CASSERPYTQYF
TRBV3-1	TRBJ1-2	CASSPAGVYGYTF
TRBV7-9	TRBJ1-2	CASSFTEQSGYTF
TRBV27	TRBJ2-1	CASSLSPGGQGISSYNEQFF
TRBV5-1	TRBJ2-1	CASSLGGLAGVNEQFF
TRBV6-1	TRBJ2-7	CASGRRTSGSYEQYF
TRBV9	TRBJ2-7	CASSEGQFAYEQYF
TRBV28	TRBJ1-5	CASSPTGGDQPQHF
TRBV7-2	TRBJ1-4	CASSRNRGWATNEKLFF
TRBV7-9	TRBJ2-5	CASTRRGNQETQYF
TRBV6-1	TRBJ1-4	CASSLVGRKTNEKLFF
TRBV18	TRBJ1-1	CASSPRETEAFF
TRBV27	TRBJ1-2	CASSLGANYGYTF
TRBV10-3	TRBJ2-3	CAISKSRGTDTQYF
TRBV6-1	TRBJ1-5	CASRPFQIGNQPQHF
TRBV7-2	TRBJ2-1	CASSLDGSYNEQFF
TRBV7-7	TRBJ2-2	CASSFGDFGGLFF
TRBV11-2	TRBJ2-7	CASSLHHLWVSGGAHEQYF
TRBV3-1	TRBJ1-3	CASSQGLSGNTIYF
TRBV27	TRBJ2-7	CASSLTGTSDYEQYF
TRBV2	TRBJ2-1	CASSDSLSPKQFF
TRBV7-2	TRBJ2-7	CASSLRESREGKQYF
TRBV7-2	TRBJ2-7	CASSTLDGSSYEQYF
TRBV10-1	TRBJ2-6	CASSDGQGVVGANVLTF
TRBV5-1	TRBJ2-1	CASRPLAGGSDEQFF
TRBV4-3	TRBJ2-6	CASSRQSGTGLSGANVLTF
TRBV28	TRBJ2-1	CASSFTAGDYNEQFF
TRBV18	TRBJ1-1	CASSPGRGREFNTEAFF
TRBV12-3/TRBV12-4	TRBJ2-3	CASSLQPETRTDTQYF
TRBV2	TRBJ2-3	CASRPGLLSTDTQYF
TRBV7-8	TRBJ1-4	CASSTLTGTNEKLFF
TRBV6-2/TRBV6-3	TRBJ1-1	CASSLIGTGWTEAFF
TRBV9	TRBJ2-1	CASSMDYNEQFF
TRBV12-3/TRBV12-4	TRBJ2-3	CASSTRHTDTQYF
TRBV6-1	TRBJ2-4	CASSPRGDKNVQYF
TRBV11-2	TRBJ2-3	CASSIDRSTDTQYF
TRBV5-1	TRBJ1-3	CASSLVARESGNTIYF